This T cell receptor (beta chain) was sequenced for a study of PD-L1 blockade in urothelial cancer. Study context: Patients had undergone 0 to 3 prior chemotherapy regimens. Samples came from 3 weeks, at the second dose, and 6 weeks into treatment. Blood gave a median about 150,000 T cells. General observations from the study: Patients who had durable benefit saw their tumor-associated blood clones expand more at 3 weeks.

V shed 2 bases and J 7 bases; nucleotides not matched to a gene: 9. Per the germline V gene, CDR1 is MGHRA and CDR2 is YSYEKL. This CDR3 spans 16 amino acids. This clone has only one observation. Its target is not known. The assay was immunoSEQ multiplex PCR, and TCRdb's table has in-frame clones only and misses some. Found here are some 30,000 clones, 75% to 90% of them singletons; the top ten hold more than 3%. The genes are TRBV4-1 and TRBJ1-5; TRBD1 agrees at 9 bases. The source of this sequence is a man between 50 and 59 years old with urothelial cancer. Sequenced here: PBMCs, sampled around atezolizumab (anti-PD-L1) treatment. The CDR3 coding sequence is TGCGCCAGCAGCCAACAGGGGACAGGGTTTTCGCAGCCCCAGCATTTT. Its translation is CASSQQGTGFSQPQHF.